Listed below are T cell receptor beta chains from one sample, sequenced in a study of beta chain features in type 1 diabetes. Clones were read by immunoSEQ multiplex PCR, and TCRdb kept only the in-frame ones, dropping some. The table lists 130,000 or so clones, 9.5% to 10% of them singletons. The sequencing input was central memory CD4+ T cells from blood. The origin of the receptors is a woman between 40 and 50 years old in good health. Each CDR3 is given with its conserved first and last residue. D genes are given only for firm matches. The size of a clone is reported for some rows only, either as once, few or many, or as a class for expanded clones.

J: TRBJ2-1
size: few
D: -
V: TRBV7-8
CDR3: CASSLGVLGNEQFF
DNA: TGTGCCAGCAGCTTAGGGGTTCTAGGCAATGAGCAGTTCTTC

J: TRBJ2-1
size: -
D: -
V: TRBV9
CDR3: CASSVGLDYNEQFF
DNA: TGTGCCAGCAGCGTAGGGCTAGATTACAATGAGCAGTTCTTC

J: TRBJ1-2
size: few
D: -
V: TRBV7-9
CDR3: CASSLFDTRGYTF
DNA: TGTGCCAGCAGCTTATTTGATACCCGGGGCTACACCTTC

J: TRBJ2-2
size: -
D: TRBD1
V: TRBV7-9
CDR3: CASSFQQGTGELFF
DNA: TGTGCCAGCAGCTTCCAACAGGGGACCGGGGAGCTGTTTTTT

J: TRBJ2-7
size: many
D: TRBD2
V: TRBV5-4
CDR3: CASREGLAGGPIDF
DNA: TGTGCCAGCAGAGAGGGACTAGCGGGGGGGCCGATAGACTTC

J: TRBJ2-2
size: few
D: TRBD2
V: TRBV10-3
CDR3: CAISGGANTGELFF
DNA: TGTGCCATCAGCGGGGGGGCCAACACCGGGGAGCTGTTTTTT

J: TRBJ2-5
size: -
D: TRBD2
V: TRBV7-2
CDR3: CASRDPGLAGETQYF
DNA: TGTGCCAGCAGGGACCCGGGACTAGCGGGGGAGACCCAGTACTTC

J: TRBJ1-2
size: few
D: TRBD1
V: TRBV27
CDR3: CASSSQGTGYGYTF
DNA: TGTGCCAGCAGTTCTCAGGGGACAGGGTATGGCTACACCTTC

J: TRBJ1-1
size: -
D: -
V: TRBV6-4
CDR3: CASSPRPGSAQNTEAFF
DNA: TGTGCCAGCAGCCCAAGGCCGGGGAGCGCACAGAACACTGAAGCTTTCTTT

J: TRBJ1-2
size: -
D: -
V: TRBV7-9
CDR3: CASSGAGARGYTF
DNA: TGTGCCAGCAGCGGGGCGGGGGCGCGAGGCTACACCTTC

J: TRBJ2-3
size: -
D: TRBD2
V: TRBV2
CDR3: CASRAGGTDTQYF
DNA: TGTGCCAGCAGGGCGGGGGGAACAGATACGCAGTATTTT

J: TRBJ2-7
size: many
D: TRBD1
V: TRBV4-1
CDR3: CASSERTGANYEQYF
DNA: TGCGCCAGCAGCGAGAGGACAGGGGCCAACTACGAGCAGTACTTC

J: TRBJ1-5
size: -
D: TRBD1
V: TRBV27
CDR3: CASSQSHSRTGGQPQHF
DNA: TGTGCCAGCAGCCAATCCCACTCCCGGACAGGTGGTCAGCCCCAGCATTTT

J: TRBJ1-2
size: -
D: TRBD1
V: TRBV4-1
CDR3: CASSSRDRGSGYTF
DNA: TGCGCCAGCAGCTCCCGGGACAGGGGCTCTGGCTACACCTTC

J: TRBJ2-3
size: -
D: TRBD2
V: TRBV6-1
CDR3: CASRLGLETDTQYF
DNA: TGTGCCAGCAGACTCGGACTAGAAACAGATACGCAGTATTTT

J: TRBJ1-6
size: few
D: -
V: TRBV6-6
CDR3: CASSTQGLVSPLHF
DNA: TGTGCCAGCAGCACCCAGGGGCTGGTCTCACCCCTCCACTTT

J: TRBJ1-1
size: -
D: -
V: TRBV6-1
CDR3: CASSEALGQRRSEAFF
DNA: TGTGCCAGCAGTGAAGCGTTAGGACAGAGAAGGTCTGAAGCTTTCTTT

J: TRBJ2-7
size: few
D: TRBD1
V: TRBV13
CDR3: CASSIKQGRYEQYF
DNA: TGTGCCAGCAGCATAAAACAGGGGCGGTACGAGCAGTACTTC

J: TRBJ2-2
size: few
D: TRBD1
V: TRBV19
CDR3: CASSIDGRLQGTGELFF
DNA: TGTGCCAGTAGTATAGACGGACGGTTACAGGGGACCGGGGAGCTGTTTTTT

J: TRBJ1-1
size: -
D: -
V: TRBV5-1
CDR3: CASRYGATTEAFF
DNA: TGCGCCAGCAGATATGGGGCCACGACTGAAGCTTTCTTT

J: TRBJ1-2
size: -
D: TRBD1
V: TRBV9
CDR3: CASSPGQGAYGYTF
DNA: TGTGCCAGCAGCCCAGGACAGGGGGCTTATGGCTACACCTTC

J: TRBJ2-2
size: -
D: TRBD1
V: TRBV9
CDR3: CASSVSPGAGGQYGELFF
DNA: TGTGCCAGCAGCGTAAGCCCTGGGGCAGGGGGCCAGTACGGGGAGCTGTTTTTT

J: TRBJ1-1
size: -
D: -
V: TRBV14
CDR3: CATDGRGGFF
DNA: TGTGCCACCGACGGCAGGGGTGGTTTCTTT

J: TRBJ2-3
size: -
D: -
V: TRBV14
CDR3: CASSQQGRGTDTQYF
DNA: TGTGCCAGCAGCCAGCAGGGGCGAGGCACAGATACGCAGTATTTT

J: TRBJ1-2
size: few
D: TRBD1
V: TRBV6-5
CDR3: CASSYGQGEGYTF
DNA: TGTGCCAGCAGTTACGGACAGGGCGAGGGCTACACCTTC

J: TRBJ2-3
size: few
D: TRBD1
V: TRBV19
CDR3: CASSLTGTGGTDTQYF
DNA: TGTGCCAGTAGTCTTACCGGGACAGGGGGCACAGATACGCAGTATTTT

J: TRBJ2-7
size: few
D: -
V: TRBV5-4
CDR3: CASSWAGSPYEQYF
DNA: TGTGCCAGCAGCTGGGCCGGGAGCCCCTACGAGCAGTACTTC

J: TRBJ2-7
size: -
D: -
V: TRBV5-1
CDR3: CASSSGWEQYF
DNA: TGCGCCAGCAGCTCCGGGTGGGAGCAGTACTTC

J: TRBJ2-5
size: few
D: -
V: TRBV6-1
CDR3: CASSESLQVVETQYF
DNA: TGTGCCAGCAGTGAAAGTCTACAGGTCGTAGAGACCCAGTACTTC

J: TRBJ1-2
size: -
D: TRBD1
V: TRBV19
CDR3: CASSMRQGGYTF
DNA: TGTGCCAGTAGTATGCGACAGGGAGGCTACACCTTC

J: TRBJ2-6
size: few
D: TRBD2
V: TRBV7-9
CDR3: CASSPRTSSGANVLTF
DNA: TGTGCCAGCAGCCCTCGGACTAGCTCTGGGGCCAACGTCCTGACTTTC

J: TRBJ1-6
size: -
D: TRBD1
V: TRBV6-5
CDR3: CATGRQGDNSPLHF
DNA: TGTGCCACCGGGAGACAGGGGGACAATTCACCCCTCCACTTT

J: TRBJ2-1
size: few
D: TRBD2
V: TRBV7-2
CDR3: CASSAVGGAGYNEQFF
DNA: TGTGCCAGCAGCGCCGTCGGGGGGGCGGGATACAATGAGCAGTTCTTC

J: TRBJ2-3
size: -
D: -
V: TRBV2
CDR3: CASSEEASRVDTQYF
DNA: TGTGCCAGCAGTGAAGAGGCTAGCCGAGTAGATACGCAGTATTTT

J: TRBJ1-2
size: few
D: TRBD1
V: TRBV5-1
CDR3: CASSSVTGTGTGYTF
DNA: TGCGCCAGCAGCTCCGTGACCGGGACAGGGACTGGCTACACCTTC

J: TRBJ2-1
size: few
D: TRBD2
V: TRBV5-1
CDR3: CASSWRPGTSGGSYNEQFF
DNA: TGCGCCAGCAGCTGGCGTCCCGGGACTAGCGGGGGCTCCTACAATGAGCAGTTCTTC

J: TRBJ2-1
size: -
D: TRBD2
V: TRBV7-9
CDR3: CASSHSGTLFNEQFF
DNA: TGTGCCAGCAGCCACAGCGGGACTCTCTTCAATGAGCAGTTCTTC